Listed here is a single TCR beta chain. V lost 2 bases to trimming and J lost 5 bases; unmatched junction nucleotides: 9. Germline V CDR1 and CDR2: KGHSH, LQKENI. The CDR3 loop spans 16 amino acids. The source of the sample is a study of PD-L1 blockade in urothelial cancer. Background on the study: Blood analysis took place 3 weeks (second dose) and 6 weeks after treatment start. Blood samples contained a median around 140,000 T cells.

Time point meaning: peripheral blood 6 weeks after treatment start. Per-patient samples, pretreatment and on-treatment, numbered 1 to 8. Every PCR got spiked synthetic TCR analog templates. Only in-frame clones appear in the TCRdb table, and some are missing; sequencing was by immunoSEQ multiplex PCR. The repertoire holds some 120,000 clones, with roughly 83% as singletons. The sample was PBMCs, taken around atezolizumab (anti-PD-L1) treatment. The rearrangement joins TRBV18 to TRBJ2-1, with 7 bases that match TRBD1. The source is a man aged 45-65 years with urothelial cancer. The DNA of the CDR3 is TGTGCCAGCTCACCATCAGGGGGACACCTCCACAATGAGCAGTTCTTC. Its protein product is CASSPSGGHLHNEQFF.